This entry features one T cell receptor beta chain sequence. During its preparation, the TCRbeta library received unique molecular identifiers. TCRdb re-called the PCR reads through MiXCR, storing one row per CDR3 protein. The repertoire consists of 450,000 to 500,000 distinct CDR3 sequences, with under 15% occurring once and the leading ten covering more than 5.5%. This sample is drawn from a study of T-cell reconstitution after alpha-beta-depleted transplantation in children. CDR3 size: 14 residues. The V segment lost 1 base and the J segment 5 bases; nucleotides outside the gene matches: 2. The J gene is TRBJ2-5, the V gene TRBV12-3 or TRBV12-4; 9 bases are a match to TRBD2. The source of this sequence is a human donor who donated a stem cell graft to a child with combined immunodeficiency. The sequences come from PBMCs from the stem cell graft donor, collected from the stem cell graft. CDR3 DNA: TGTGCCAGCAGTTTAGATGGACTAGCGGAGACCCAGTACTTC. Its protein is CASSLDGLAETQYF.